Below are 19 T cell receptor beta chains sequenced from a single sample in a study of T-cell reconstitution after alpha-beta-depleted transplantation in children. Unique molecular identifiers were incorporated during preparation of the TCRbeta library. TCRdb recomputed calls from the PCR reads with MiXCR, one row per CDR3 protein. The sample yields about 240,000 distinct CDR3 sequences, under 30% seen once. The material was PBMCs, obtained before TCRalphabeta/CD19-depleted stem cell transplant. These receptors all stem from a girl aged 2 to 9 with Fanconi anemia, due to receive a stem cell transplant.

The chain has TRBV11-2 and TRBJ2-7, with 14 bases that match TRBD2. Per the germline V gene, CDR1 is SGHAT and CDR2 is FQNNGV. Trimming cost V 4 bases and J 0 bases; bases outside gene matches: 5. This CDR3 region has 17 residues. This CDR3 is CASSSGTSGSFSYEQYF. The CDR3 nucleotides are TGTGCCAGCAGCTCCGGGACTAGCGGGAGCTTCTCCTACGAGCAGTACTTC.

This clonotype was observed at least ten times. The genes are TRBV29-1 and TRBJ2-7; D is undetermined. Germline V gene sequence: CDR1 SQVTM, CDR2 ANQGSEA. Trimming stripped 0 bases from V and 6 bases from J, with 12 bases between. The CDR3 is made up of 13 amino acids. As DNA, the CDR3 is TGCAGCGTTGAAGATCTTTCGATGGGCGAGCAGTACTTC. Translated: CSVEDLSMGEQYF.

J is TRBJ1-2 and V is TRBV20-1, with TRBD1 as a possible D gene (5 bases). Trimming left V 6 bases short and J 4 bases short, with 9 bases between. CDR1 DFQATT and CDR2 SNEGSKA come from the germline V gene (reference sequence). CDR3 length: 11 residues. CDR3 protein: CSALDTYGYTF. The DNA for the CDR3 is TGCAGTGCCTTGGACACCTATGGCTACACCTTC.

The rearrangement joins TRBV5-1 to TRBJ2-7; 10 nucleotides line up with TRBD2. CDR1 SGHRS and CDR2 YFSETQ come from the germline V gene. The CDR3 has 14 residues. V was pared by 4 bases and J by 3 bases, with 4 bases of the junction left unmatched. CDR3 nucleotide sequence: TGCGCCAGCAGCCCTAGCGGGAGACTCTACGAGCAGTACTTC. The encoded protein is CASSPSGRLYEQYF.

The rearrangement uses TRBV12-3 or TRBV12-4 and TRBJ2-1, with D possibly called TRBD1 or TRBD2 (5 bases each). The CDR3 is 17 residues long. The germline V and J ends were trimmed by 11 bases and 1 base, with 24 bases remaining between them. In nucleotides, the CDR3 is TGTGCCCTCAGTTTATTCGGGCTAGAGGGGTCCTACAATGAGCAGTTCTTC. Translated, it gives CALSLFGLEGSYNEQFF.

At least ten counts were recorded for this clonotype. The V gene is TRBV24-1, the J gene TRBJ2-3, with 11 nucleotides matching TRBD2. The V gene's germline CDR1 is KGHDR and CDR2 SFDVKD. This CDR3 comprises 16 residues. V lost 2 bases to trimming and J lost 0 bases; unmatched junction nucleotides: 0. This chain's CDR3 is CATSDWTSGSTDTQYF. CDR3 sequence (DNA): TGTGCCACCAGTGATTGGACTAGCGGGAGCACAGATACGCAGTATTTT.

This clonotype was recorded a few times. This chain uses TRBV29-1 with TRBJ2-3; maybe TRBD2 (6 bases). The CDR3 length is 13 residues. Trimming cost V 3 bases and J 3 bases, with 10 bases left between them. CDR1 SQVTM and CDR2 ANQGSEA come from the germline V gene. The CDR3 spells CSVEGLATDTQYF. CDR3 bases: TGCAGCGTTGAGGGGCTAGCGACAGATACGCAGTATTTT.

This clonotype was seen once. The genes are TRBV21-1 and TRBJ2-7; the table's D call TRBD1 went unverified against the DNA. TRBV21-1 is deemed a pseudogene. The CDR3 sequence is 15 residues long. The CDR3 loop is CASSKAQGGSYEQYF. The CDR3 DNA follows: TGTGCCAGCAGCAAAGCACAGGGGGGCTCCTACGAGCAGTACTTC.

The CDR3 DNA sequence: TGCAGTGCTACTATATGGACTAGCGGGAGTTCGAGCACAGATACGCAGTATTTT. Translated: CSATIWTSGSSSTDTQYF. V and J are TRBV20-1 and TRBJ2-3; TRBD2 aligns across 13 bases. The V gene's germline CDR1 is DFQATT and CDR2 SNEGSKA (reference sequence). The CDR3 length is 18 residues. Trimming cost V 4 bases and J 0 bases; bases outside gene matches: 10.

This clonotype was found a few times. This chain connects TRBV7-9 to TRBJ1-5; the match to TRBD1 covers 7 bases. There are 16 residues in the CDR3. Germline values: CDR1 SEHNR, CDR2 FQNEAQ (reference sequence). The trim removed 3 bases at V and 7 bases at J, leaving 12 bases unmatched. The chain's CDR3 is CASSLGHRGLTQPQHF. The CDR3 DNA follows: TGTGCCAGCAGCTTGGGACACAGGGGACTCACCCAGCCCCAGCATTTT.

This clonotype was observed a few times. CDR3: CASSGPGLANTGELFF. The CDR3 bases are TGCGCCAGCAGCGGTCCGGGACTAGCGAACACCGGGGAGCTGTTTTTT. This chain connects TRBV5-1 to TRBJ2-2; 8 nucleotides match TRBD2. The CDR3 totals 16 residues. V shed 4 bases, J shed 0 bases, and the junction held 5 bases outside the gene matches. Germline CDR1 SGHRS, CDR2 YFSETQ.

This clonotype was detected only a few times. The CDR3 sequence: CSASGRSSNEQFF. As DNA, the CDR3 is TGCAGTGCTAGCGGGAGGTCTTCCAATGAGCAGTTCTTC. The gene calls are TRBV20-1 and TRBJ2-1; 7 nucleotides align to TRBD2. Germline assignment: CDR1 DFQATT and CDR2 SNEGSKA (reference sequence). Unmatched junction bases numbered 5, after V lost 3 bases and J lost 6 bases. This CDR3 region has 13 residues.

This clonotype came up many times. The chain couples TRBV7-9 to TRBJ2-5; 9 bases are a match to TRBD1. The CDR3 has 17 residues. The V segment lost 6 bases and the J segment 0 bases; nucleotides outside the gene matches: 11. CDR1 SEHNR and CDR2 FQNEAQ come from the germline V gene (reference sequence). The CDR3 DNA follows: TGTGCCAGCAGGAAGGGACAGGGCGACCCAAACCAAGAGACCCAGTACTTC. Its translation: CASRKGQGDPNQETQYF.

The gene calls are TRBV5-1 and TRBJ2-7; possibly TRBD2 for D (5 bases). CDR1 SGHRS and CDR2 YFSETQ come from the germline V gene. This CDR3 is built from 12 residues. V was shortened by 0 bases and J by 7 bases, with 8 bases between the two germline ends. The CDR3 protein is CASSLELGEQYF. As DNA, the CDR3 is TGCGCCAGCAGCTTGGAACTAGGTGAGCAGTACTTC.

This clonotype was picked up many times. The gene calls are TRBV20-1 and TRBJ2-4; TRBD1 matches 9 bases. V dropped 5 bases and J dropped 6; count of bases not matched to a gene: 8. This CDR3 comprises 14 residues. CDR1 is DFQATT, CDR2 SNEGSKA, per germline (reference sequence). For the CDR3, the DNA is TGCAGTGCTTCGGACAGGGGTAGAGGAAACATTCAGTACTTC. Its protein is CSASDRGRGNIQYF.

This clonotype has just one count. The chain joins TRBV18 to TRBJ2-1; the D is unclear. The CDR3 runs 15 residues. Trimming pared 2 bases from V and 5 bases from J, leaving 13 bases between. The germline gives CDR1 KGHSH, CDR2 LQKENI. In DNA, the CDR3 is TGTGCCAGCTCACCATGGGCAGGTCGTGACAATGAGCAGTTCTTC. Its translation is CASSPWAGRDNEQFF.

The chain carries TRBV2 and TRBJ2-2, with D perhaps assigned TRBD1 or TRBD2 (5 bases each). V lost 3 bases to trimming and J lost 3 bases, with 8 bases between them. The germline CDR1 and CDR2 sequences are SNHLY and FYNNEI. This CDR3 has 14 amino acids. CDR3 amino acids: CASSEPGHTGELFF. The CDR3 bases are TGTGCCAGCAGTGAGCCGGGACACACCGGGGAGCTGTTTTTT.

This rearrangement joins TRBV6-1 to TRBJ2-3; D is unclear. The V end was cut by 4 bases, the J end by 2 bases, with 7 bases between. This CDR3 has 13 residues. CDR1 MNHNS and CDR2 SASEGT come from the germline V gene. CDR3 bases: TGTGCCAGCAGTGTCAGGATCACAGATACGCAGTATTTT. Translated: CASSVRITDTQYF.

This rearrangement joins TRBV6-1 to TRBJ1-3; TRBD1 matches 10 bases. The germline CDR1 and CDR2 sequences are MNHNS and SASEGT. This CDR3 is 15 amino acids long. With V trimmed by 5 bases and J by 0 bases, 1 base remained unmatched. In nucleotides, the CDR3 is TGTGCCAGCAGTCGACAGGGGGCCTCTGGAAACACCATATATTTT. The encoded protein is CASSRQGASGNTIYF.